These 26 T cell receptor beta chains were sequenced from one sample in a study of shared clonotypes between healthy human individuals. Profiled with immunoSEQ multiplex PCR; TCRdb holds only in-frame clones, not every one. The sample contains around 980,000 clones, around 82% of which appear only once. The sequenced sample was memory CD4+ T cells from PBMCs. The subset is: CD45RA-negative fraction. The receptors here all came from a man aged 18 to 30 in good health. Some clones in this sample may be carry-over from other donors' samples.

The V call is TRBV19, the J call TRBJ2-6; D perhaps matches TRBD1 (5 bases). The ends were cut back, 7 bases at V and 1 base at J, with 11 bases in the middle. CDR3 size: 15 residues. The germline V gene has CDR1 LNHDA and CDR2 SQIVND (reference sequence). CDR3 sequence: CASTHQGSGANVLTF. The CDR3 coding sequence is TGTGCCAGTACCCATCAGGGATCTGGGGCCAACGTCCTGACTTTC.

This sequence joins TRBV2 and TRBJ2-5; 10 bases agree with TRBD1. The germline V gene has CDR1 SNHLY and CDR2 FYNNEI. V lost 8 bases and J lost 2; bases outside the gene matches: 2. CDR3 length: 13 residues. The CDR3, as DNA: TGTGCCAGCGGGGACAGGGGTCAAGAGACCCAGTACTTC. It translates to CASGDRGQETQYF. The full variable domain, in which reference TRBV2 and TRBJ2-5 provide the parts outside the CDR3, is EPEVTQTPSHQVTQMGQEVILRCVPISNHLYFYWYRQILGQKVEFLVSFYNNEISEKSEIFDDQFSVERPDGSNFTLKIRSTKLEDSAMYFCASGDRGQETQYFGPGTRLLVL.

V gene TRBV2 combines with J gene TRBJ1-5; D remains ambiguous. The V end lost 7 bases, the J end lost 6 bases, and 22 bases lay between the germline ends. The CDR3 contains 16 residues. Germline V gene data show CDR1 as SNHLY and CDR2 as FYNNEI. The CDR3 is CASTPSPITPSQPQHF. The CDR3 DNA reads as TGTGCCAGCACTCCGTCCCCGATTACCCCGAGTCAGCCCCAGCATTTT.

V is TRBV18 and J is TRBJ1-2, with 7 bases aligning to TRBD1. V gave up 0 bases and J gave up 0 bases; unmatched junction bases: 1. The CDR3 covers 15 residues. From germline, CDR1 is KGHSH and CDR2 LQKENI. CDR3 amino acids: CASSPPGQTNYGYTF. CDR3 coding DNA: TGTGCCAGCTCACCACCGGGACAGACTAACTATGGCTACACCTTC.

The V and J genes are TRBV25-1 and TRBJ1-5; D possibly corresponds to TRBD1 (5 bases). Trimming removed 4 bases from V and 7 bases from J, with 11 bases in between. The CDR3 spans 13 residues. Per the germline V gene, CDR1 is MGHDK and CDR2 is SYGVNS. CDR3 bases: TGTGCCAGCAGTGTGGGGGTTGGCCAGCCCCAGCATTTT. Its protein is CASSVGVGQPQHF.

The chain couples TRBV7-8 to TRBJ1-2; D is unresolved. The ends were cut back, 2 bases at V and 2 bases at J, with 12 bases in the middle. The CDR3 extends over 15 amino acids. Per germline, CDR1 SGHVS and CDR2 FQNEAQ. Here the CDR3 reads CASSLRRLDNYGYTF. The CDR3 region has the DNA TGTGCCAGCAGCTTACGGAGGCTAGACAACTATGGCTACACCTTC.

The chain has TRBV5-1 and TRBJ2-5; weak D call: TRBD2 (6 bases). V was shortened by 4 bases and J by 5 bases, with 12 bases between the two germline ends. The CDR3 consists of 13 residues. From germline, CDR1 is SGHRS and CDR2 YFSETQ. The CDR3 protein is CASSASGEETQYF. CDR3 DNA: TGCGCCAGCAGCGCCTCGGGGGAGGAGACCCAGTACTTC.

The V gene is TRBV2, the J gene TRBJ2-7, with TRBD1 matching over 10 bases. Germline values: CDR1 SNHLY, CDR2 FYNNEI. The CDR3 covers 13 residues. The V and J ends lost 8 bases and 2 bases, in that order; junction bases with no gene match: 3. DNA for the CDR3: TGTGCCAGCGGGGGACAGGGGCCCTACGAGCAGTACTTC. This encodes CASGGQGPYEQYF.

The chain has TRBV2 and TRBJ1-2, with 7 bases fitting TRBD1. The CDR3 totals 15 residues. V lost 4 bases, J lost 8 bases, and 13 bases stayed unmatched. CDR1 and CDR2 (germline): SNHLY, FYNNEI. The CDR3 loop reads CASSGLGGLSQGYTF. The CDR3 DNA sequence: TGTGCCAGCAGTGGGTTAGGGGGCCTTTCGCAGGGCTACACCTTC.

Here the CDR3 DNA reads TGTGCCACCAGCGGGGACCGAACTTATGGCTACACCTTC. It codes for CATSGDRTYGYTF. This chain links TRBV15 with TRBJ1-2; a weak D match, TRBD1 (5 bases). V dropped 5 bases and J dropped 5 bases, with 12 bases sitting between them. From germline, CDR1 is LNHNV and CDR2 YYDKDF (reference sequence). The CDR3 has 13 residues.

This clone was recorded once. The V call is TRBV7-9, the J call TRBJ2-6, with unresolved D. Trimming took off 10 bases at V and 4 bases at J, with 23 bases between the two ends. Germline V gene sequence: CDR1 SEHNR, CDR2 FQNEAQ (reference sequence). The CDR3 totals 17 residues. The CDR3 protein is CAIFTTPSSTGANVLTF. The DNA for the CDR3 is TGTGCCATCTTCACCACACCCTCCTCCACCGGGGCCAACGTCCTGACTTTC.

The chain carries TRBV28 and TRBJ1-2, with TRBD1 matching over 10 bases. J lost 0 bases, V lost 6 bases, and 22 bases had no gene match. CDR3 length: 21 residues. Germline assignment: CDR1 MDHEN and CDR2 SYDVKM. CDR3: CASSPDDFSGTGAISNYGYTF. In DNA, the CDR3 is TGTGCCAGCAGCCCTGATGATTTTTCCGGGACAGGGGCAATTTCTAACTATGGCTACACCTTC.

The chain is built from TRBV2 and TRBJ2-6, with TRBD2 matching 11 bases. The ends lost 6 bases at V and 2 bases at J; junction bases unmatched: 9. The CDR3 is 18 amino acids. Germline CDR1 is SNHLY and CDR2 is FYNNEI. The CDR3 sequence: CASRNSLAGEPGANVLTF. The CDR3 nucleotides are TGTGCCAGCAGAAATTCACTAGCGGGAGAGCCTGGGGCCAACGTCCTGACTTTC.

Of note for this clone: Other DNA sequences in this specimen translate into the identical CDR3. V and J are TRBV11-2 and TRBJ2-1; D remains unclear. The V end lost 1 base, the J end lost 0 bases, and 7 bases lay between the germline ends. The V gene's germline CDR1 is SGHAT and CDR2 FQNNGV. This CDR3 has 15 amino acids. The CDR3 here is CASSLGRSSYNEQFF. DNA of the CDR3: TGTGCCAGCAGCTTAGGGCGGAGCTCCTACAATGAGCAGTTCTTC.

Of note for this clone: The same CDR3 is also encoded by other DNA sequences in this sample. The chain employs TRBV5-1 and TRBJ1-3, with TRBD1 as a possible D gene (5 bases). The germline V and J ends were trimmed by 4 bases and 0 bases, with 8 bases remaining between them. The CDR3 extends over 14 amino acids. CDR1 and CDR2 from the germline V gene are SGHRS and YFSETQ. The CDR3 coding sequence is TGCGCCAGCAGCGGCGGGGGCTCTGGAAACACCATATATTTT. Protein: CASSGGGSGNTIYF.

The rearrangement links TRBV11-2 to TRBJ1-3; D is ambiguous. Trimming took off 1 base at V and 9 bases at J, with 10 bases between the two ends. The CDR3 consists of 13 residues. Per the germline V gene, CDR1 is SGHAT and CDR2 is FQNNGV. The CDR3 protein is CASSLALDSTIYF. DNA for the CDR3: TGTGCCAGCAGCTTAGCACTGGATTCCACCATATATTTT.

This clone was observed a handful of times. CDR3 sequence: CASSQGISGREQAKNIQYF. CDR3 nucleotides: TGCGCCAGCAGCCAAGGAATCAGCGGGAGGGAACAAGCCAAAAACATTCAGTACTTC. The chain combines TRBV4-1 with TRBJ2-4, with 10 bases fitting TRBD2. Germline values: CDR1 MGHRA, CDR2 YSYEKL. This CDR3 has 19 residues. With V trimmed by 1 base and J by 0 bases, 9 bases remained unmatched.

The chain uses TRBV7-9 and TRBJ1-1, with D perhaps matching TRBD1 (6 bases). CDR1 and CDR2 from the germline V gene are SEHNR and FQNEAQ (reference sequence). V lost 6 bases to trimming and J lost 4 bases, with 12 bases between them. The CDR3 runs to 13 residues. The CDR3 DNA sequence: TGTGCCAGCAGGCGAATAGGGGGCACTGAAGCTTTCTTT. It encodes CASRRIGGTEAFF.

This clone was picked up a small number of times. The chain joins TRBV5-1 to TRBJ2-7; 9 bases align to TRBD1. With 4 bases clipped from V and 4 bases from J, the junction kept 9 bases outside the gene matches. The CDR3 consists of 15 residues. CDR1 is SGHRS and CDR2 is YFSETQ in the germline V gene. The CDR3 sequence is CASSRTGVGLYEQYF. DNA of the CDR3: TGCGCCAGCAGCAGGACAGGGGTGGGACTATACGAGCAGTACTTC.

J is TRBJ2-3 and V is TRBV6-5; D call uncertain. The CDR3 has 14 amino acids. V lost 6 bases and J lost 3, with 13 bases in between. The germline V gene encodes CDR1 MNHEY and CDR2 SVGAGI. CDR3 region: CASRYRILTDTQYF. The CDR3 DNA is TGTGCCAGCAGGTACAGAATTCTAACAGATACGCAGTATTTT.

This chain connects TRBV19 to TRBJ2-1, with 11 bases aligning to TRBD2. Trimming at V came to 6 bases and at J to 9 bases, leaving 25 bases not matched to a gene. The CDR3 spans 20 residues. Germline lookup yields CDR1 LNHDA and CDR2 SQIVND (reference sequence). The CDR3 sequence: CASSPDPGLGNSGRGGEQFF. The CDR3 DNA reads TGTGCCAGTAGCCCGGACCCGGGACTGGGCAATAGCGGGAGGGGCGGTGAGCAGTTCTTC.

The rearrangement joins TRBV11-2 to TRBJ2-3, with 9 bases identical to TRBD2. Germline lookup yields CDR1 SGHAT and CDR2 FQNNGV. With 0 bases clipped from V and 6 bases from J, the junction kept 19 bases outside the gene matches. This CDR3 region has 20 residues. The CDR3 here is CASSLEPLRGASGNSDTQYF. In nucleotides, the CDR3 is TGTGCCAGCAGCTTAGAACCCCTCCGGGGGGCTAGCGGGAATTCGGATACGCAGTATTTT.

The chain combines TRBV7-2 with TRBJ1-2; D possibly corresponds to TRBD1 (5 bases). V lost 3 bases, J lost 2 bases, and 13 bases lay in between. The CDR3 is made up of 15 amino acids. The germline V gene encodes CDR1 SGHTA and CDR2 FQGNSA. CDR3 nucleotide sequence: TGTGCCAGCAGCTTCGCGGTGGGGGGGAACTATGGCTACACCTTC. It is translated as CASSFAVGGNYGYTF.

CDR3 residues: CASSYGARGNTEAFF. The CDR3 DNA reads as TGTGCCAGCAGCTACGGGGCCAGAGGGAACACTGAAGCTTTCTTT. The chain has TRBV6-6 and TRBJ1-1, with D tentatively TRBD1 (5 bases). Deletions cut 6 bases from V and 1 base from J, with 15 bases between. Per the germline V gene, CDR1 is MNHNY and CDR2 is SVGAGI (reference sequence). The CDR3 extends over 15 amino acids.

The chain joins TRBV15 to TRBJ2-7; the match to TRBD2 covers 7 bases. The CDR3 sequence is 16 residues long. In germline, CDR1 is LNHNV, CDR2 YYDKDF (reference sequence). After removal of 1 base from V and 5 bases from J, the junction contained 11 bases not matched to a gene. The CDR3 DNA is TGTGCCACCAGCAGAGCGAGGCAAGCGGGAAGGGACGAGCAGTACTTC. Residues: CATSRARQAGRDEQYF.

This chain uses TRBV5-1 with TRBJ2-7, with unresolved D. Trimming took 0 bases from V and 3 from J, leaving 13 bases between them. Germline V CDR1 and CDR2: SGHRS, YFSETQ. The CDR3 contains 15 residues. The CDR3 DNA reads TGCGCCAGCAGCTTGGCATCCCAGCAATACTACGAGCAGTACTTC. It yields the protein CASSLASQQYYEQYF.